This T cell receptor beta chain was observed in a study of OX40 agonist ivuxolimab in advanced cancers. This CDR3 spans 14 amino acids. V was clipped by 7 bases and J by 0 bases, with 7 bases between them. CDR1 is SNHLY, CDR2 FYNNEI, per germline. This table comes from immunoSEQ multiplex PCR, and its TCRdb copy is limited to in-frame clones, with some not included. The sample contains tens of thousands of clones, roughly 79% of which appear only once. The receptor's source is an adult with an advanced solid tumor such as melanoma, head and neck, liver or kidney cancer. This chain connects TRBV2 to TRBJ2-6; D remains unclear. The sample in question was CD4+ or CD8+ T cells sorted from blood, obtained in a trial of the OX40 agonist ivuxolimab. For the CDR3, the DNA is TGTGCCAGCACCTCGGGCTCTGGGGCCAACGTCCTGACTTTC. Translation gives CASTSGSGANVLTF.